Listed below are T cell receptor beta chains from one sample, sequenced in a study of cytomegalovirus exposure and HLA in healthy donors. Only in-frame clones appear in the TCRdb table, and some are missing; sequencing was by immunoSEQ multiplex PCR. The sample consists of about 130,000 clones, 70% to 85% of them appearing once. The source material was PBMCs. The receptors shown here come from a man younger than 40 in good health and CMV-seropositive. Both conserved end residues are part of each CDR3. D genes are given only for firm matches. Rows may omit the clone size; those that give it use once, few, many or a size class.

j_gene: TRBJ1-6
abundance: .
d_gene: TRBD1
v_gene: TRBV23-1
CDR3nt: TGCGCCAGCAGTCACTTACAGGGGGTGAGCTTGTGGGGTTCACCCCTCCACTTT
CDR3aa: CASSHLQGVSLWGSPLHF

j_gene: TRBJ1-2
abundance: .
d_gene: .
v_gene: TRBV7-9
CDR3nt: TGTGCCAGCAGGGAGGACGACCATTATGGCTACACCTTC
CDR3aa: CASREDDHYGYTF

j_gene: TRBJ2-5
abundance: .
d_gene: TRBD1
v_gene: TRBV7-2
CDR3nt: TGTGCCAGCAGCTCCGGCCCGGGACAGCAAGAGACCCAGTACTTC
CDR3aa: CASSSGPGQQETQYF

j_gene: TRBJ2-7
abundance: .
d_gene: TRBD2
v_gene: TRBV6-1
CDR3nt: TGTGCCAGCAGTGAAGCGGAAGCGGGGTCCTACGAGCAGTACTTC
CDR3aa: CASSEAEAGSYEQYF

j_gene: TRBJ2-7
abundance: .
d_gene: .
v_gene: TRBV5-4
CDR3nt: TGTGCCAGCAGCTTCCAGGGGTTAGGCGAGCAGTACTTC
CDR3aa: CASSFQGLGEQYF

j_gene: TRBJ1-5
abundance: .
d_gene: .
v_gene: TRBV10-3
CDR3nt: TGTGCCACCGCACGGGATAGCAATCAGCCCCAGCATTTT
CDR3aa: CATARDSNQPQHF

j_gene: TRBJ2-7
abundance: .
d_gene: TRBD2
v_gene: TRBV5-4
CDR3nt: TGTGCCAGCAGCTTGGGGGGAGGGGCCGGCTACGAGCAGTACTTC
CDR3aa: CASSLGGGAGYEQYF

j_gene: TRBJ2-5
abundance: .
d_gene: TRBD2
v_gene: TRBV5-6
CDR3nt: TGTGCCAGCAGCTTGAGCGGGGGGGCGGAGACCCAGTACTTC
CDR3aa: CASSLSGGAETQYF

j_gene: TRBJ2-1
abundance: .
d_gene: TRBD2
v_gene: TRBV19
CDR3nt: TGTGCCAGTAGCGGGGGGATAGGGTACAATGAGCAGTTCTTC
CDR3aa: CASSGGIGYNEQFF

j_gene: TRBJ2-5
abundance: once
d_gene: TRBD2
v_gene: TRBV5-1
CDR3nt: TGCGCCAGCAGCTCGGGGGGAGGGGCCCAAAAAGAGACCCAGTACTTC
CDR3aa: CASSSGGGAQKETQYF

j_gene: TRBJ2-3
abundance: .
d_gene: TRBD2
v_gene: TRBV7-3
CDR3nt: TGTGCCAGCAGCTCCGAACTAGCGGGGGTGGGAGATACGCAGTATTTT
CDR3aa: CASSSELAGVGDTQYF

j_gene: TRBJ2-2
abundance: .
d_gene: .
v_gene: TRBV7-3
CDR3nt: TGTGCCAGCAGCTATCGGGGTCCCGACACCGGGGAGCTGTTTTTT
CDR3aa: CASSYRGPDTGELFF

j_gene: TRBJ2-7
abundance: .
d_gene: TRBD1
v_gene: TRBV4-3
CDR3nt: TGCGCCAGCAGCCAAGGGGGAAGGGGGCGATACGACGAGCAGTACTTC
CDR3aa: CASSQGGRGRYDEQYF

j_gene: TRBJ1-4
abundance: .
d_gene: TRBD1
v_gene: TRBV29-1
CDR3nt: TGCAGCGGTGGGACAGGGTACGAAAAACTGTTTTTT
CDR3aa: CSGGTGYEKLFF

j_gene: TRBJ1-1
abundance: .
d_gene: TRBD1
v_gene: TRBV7-9
CDR3nt: TGTGCCAGCAGCTTCCTTACAGGGGACGCTTTCTTT
CDR3aa: CASSFLTGDAFF

j_gene: TRBJ1-2
abundance: .
d_gene: TRBD1
v_gene: TRBV7-9
CDR3nt: TGTGCCAGCAGCTTAGGAGCTATTGGCAGGGGGACAACTAACTATGGCTACACCTTC
CDR3aa: CASSLGAIGRGTTNYGYTF

j_gene: TRBJ2-7
abundance: .
d_gene: TRBD1
v_gene: TRBV9
CDR3nt: TGTGCCAGCAGCGTAGCTGACAGGGCCTACGAGCAGTACTTC
CDR3aa: CASSVADRAYEQYF

j_gene: TRBJ1-5
abundance: .
d_gene: .
v_gene: TRBV5-4
CDR3nt: TGTGCCAGCAGCAGTCAGGGAAGCAATCAGCCCCAGCATTTT
CDR3aa: CASSSQGSNQPQHF

j_gene: TRBJ2-7
abundance: .
d_gene: .
v_gene: TRBV29-1
CDR3nt: TGCAGCGTGAAGGTTCCAACGGGATACGAGCAGTACTTC
CDR3aa: CSVKVPTGYEQYF

j_gene: TRBJ2-3
abundance: .
d_gene: TRBD2
v_gene: TRBV9
CDR3nt: TGTGCCAGCAGCGGACTAGCGGGGGCCCGGGGCACAGATACGCAGTATTTT
CDR3aa: CASSGLAGARGTDTQYF

j_gene: TRBJ2-7
abundance: many
d_gene: TRBD2
v_gene: TRBV7-2
CDR3nt: TGTGCCAGCACCCGGGGAGGTCTAGCGGGACCCGAGCAGTACTTC
CDR3aa: CASTRGGLAGPEQYF

j_gene: TRBJ1-1
abundance: .
d_gene: .
v_gene: TRBV19
CDR3nt: TGTGCCAGTAGTGTACGACATAACACTGAAGCTTTCTTT
CDR3aa: CASSVRHNTEAFF

j_gene: TRBJ2-7
abundance: .
d_gene: .
v_gene: TRBV18
CDR3nt: TGTGCCAGCTCCAGGTTGTCCTACGAGCAGTACTTC
CDR3aa: CASSRLSYEQYF

j_gene: TRBJ1-5
abundance: .
d_gene: .
v_gene: TRBV27
CDR3nt: TGTGCCAGCAGTAAAGGGGTCAATCAGCCCCAGCATTTT
CDR3aa: CASSKGVNQPQHF

j_gene: TRBJ2-7
abundance: .
d_gene: .
v_gene: TRBV6-1
CDR3nt: TGTGCCAGCAGTGAGGCCCCCGAGCAGTACTTC
CDR3aa: CASSEAPEQYF

j_gene: TRBJ2-7
abundance: .
d_gene: .
v_gene: TRBV5-1
CDR3nt: TGCGCCAGCAGTGGCGGTAACTCCTACGAGCAGTACTTC
CDR3aa: CASSGGNSYEQYF

j_gene: TRBJ2-1
abundance: .
d_gene: TRBD2
v_gene: TRBV11-2
CDR3nt: TGTGCCAGCAGCTTAGAAGGGAGGGCATACAGTGAGCAGTTCTTC
CDR3aa: CASSLEGRAYSEQFF

j_gene: TRBJ1-5
abundance: .
d_gene: TRBD1
v_gene: TRBV11-2
CDR3nt: TGTGCCAGCAGCTTAGTAACAGGGGCGGGACAGCCCCAGCATTTT
CDR3aa: CASSLVTGAGQPQHF

j_gene: TRBJ2-7
abundance: few
d_gene: .
v_gene: TRBV7-8
CDR3nt: TGTGCCACCTCCCCCCTGGAGGGGACGGGGAACGAGCAGTACTTC
CDR3aa: CATSPLEGTGNEQYF

j_gene: TRBJ2-1
abundance: .
d_gene: .
v_gene: TRBV30
CDR3nt: TGTGCCTGGAGTGTGAACAGCCGGCAGTTCTTC
CDR3aa: CAWSVNSRQFF

j_gene: TRBJ2-1
abundance: .
d_gene: TRBD2
v_gene: TRBV19
CDR3nt: TGTGCCAGTAGTATTGTCTCGGCGGGAGGCCACAATGAGCAGTTCTTC
CDR3aa: CASSIVSAGGHNEQFF

j_gene: TRBJ2-1
abundance: .
d_gene: .
v_gene: TRBV12-5
CDR3nt: TGTGCTAGTGGTTTGGTTTTAGCGCTAGCCTACAATGAGCAGTTCTTC
CDR3aa: CASGLVLALAYNEQFF

j_gene: TRBJ2-1
abundance: once
d_gene: .
v_gene: TRBV19
CDR3nt: TGTGCCAGTAGGCCAACAGCCAGGGGCACCTACAATGAGCAGTTCTTC
CDR3aa: CASRPTARGTYNEQFF

j_gene: TRBJ1-1
abundance: .
d_gene: TRBD1
v_gene: TRBV5-1
CDR3nt: TGCGCCAGCAGCGAAGGGACAGACAGAAACACTGAAGCTTTCTTT
CDR3aa: CASSEGTDRNTEAFF

j_gene: TRBJ1-5
abundance: .
d_gene: TRBD1
v_gene: TRBV19
CDR3nt: TGTGCCAGTACCGAGACAGGGACTCTTAATCAGCCCCAGCATTTT
CDR3aa: CASTETGTLNQPQHF

j_gene: TRBJ2-7
abundance: .
d_gene: TRBD1
v_gene: TRBV10-3
CDR3nt: TGTGCCATCAGCAACAGGGGTGGAACCTACGAGCAGTACTTC
CDR3aa: CAISNRGGTYEQYF

j_gene: TRBJ2-3
abundance: .
d_gene: TRBD2
v_gene: TRBV19
CDR3nt: TGTGCCAGTAGTGGACTAGCGGGGGGACCCACAGATACGCAGTATTTT
CDR3aa: CASSGLAGGPTDTQYF

j_gene: TRBJ2-1
abundance: .
d_gene: TRBD2
v_gene: TRBV5-1
CDR3nt: TGCGCCAGCAGCCCTAGCGGAGGCTACAATGAGCAGTTCTTC
CDR3aa: CASSPSGGYNEQFF

j_gene: TRBJ2-3
abundance: .
d_gene: .
v_gene: TRBV12-5
CDR3nt: TGTGCTAGTGGTTTGTTGCTCGACAACACAGATACGCAGTATTTT
CDR3aa: CASGLLLDNTDTQYF

j_gene: TRBJ2-7
abundance: .
d_gene: .
v_gene: TRBV4-2
CDR3nt: TGTGCCAGCAGCCCCCTTCTTCGGGGCGAGCAGTACTTC
CDR3aa: CASSPLLRGEQYF

j_gene: TRBJ1-5
abundance: .
d_gene: TRBD1
v_gene: TRBV23-1
CDR3nt: TGCGCCAGCAGTCAGAAAAAAGACAGGGCCCTTAATCAGCCCCAGCATTTT
CDR3aa: CASSQKKDRALNQPQHF

j_gene: TRBJ1-2
abundance: .
d_gene: .
v_gene: TRBV5-1
CDR3nt: TGCGCCAGCAGCTTGGTAGCAGGGGACGTTGGCTACACCTTC
CDR3aa: CASSLVAGDVGYTF

j_gene: TRBJ1-1
abundance: .
d_gene: TRBD1
v_gene: TRBV7-2
CDR3nt: TGTGCCAGCAGCTTAGGGACAGGATTTATGAACACTGAAGCTTTCTTT
CDR3aa: CASSLGTGFMNTEAFF

j_gene: TRBJ2-5
abundance: .
d_gene: TRBD2
v_gene: TRBV14
CDR3nt: TGTGCCAGCAGCCGGAGCGGGGGTAGAGAGACCCAGTACTTC
CDR3aa: CASSRSGGRETQYF

j_gene: TRBJ1-5
abundance: few
d_gene: .
v_gene: TRBV6-5
CDR3nt: TGTGCCAGCAGTTACGCGGCGGGAGGCCAGCCCCAGCATTTT
CDR3aa: CASSYAAGGQPQHF

j_gene: TRBJ2-7
abundance: .
d_gene: .
v_gene: TRBV6-5
CDR3nt: TGTGCCAGCAGTTTCGGCGGGACAGCCAGCTCCTACGAGCAGTACTTC
CDR3aa: CASSFGGTASSYEQYF

j_gene: TRBJ1-1
abundance: .
d_gene: .
v_gene: TRBV30
CDR3nt: TGTGCCTGGAGTGACCCGATGCGGGGGGGAGTTGGGAACACTGAAGCTTTCTTT
CDR3aa: CAWSDPMRGGVGNTEAFF

j_gene: TRBJ2-2
abundance: .
d_gene: .
v_gene: TRBV5-1
CDR3nt: TGCGCCAGCCGGTGGGGAGGAGACACCGGGGAGCTGTTTTTT
CDR3aa: CASRWGGDTGELFF